The clone carrying this T cell receptor beta chain is deemed large (0.1 to 1%). Libraries were prepared by immunoSEQ multiplex PCR; TCRdb keeps only in-frame clonotypes and omits some of them. The sample has about 2,000 clones; approximately 24% are singletons. This sample was taken from a study of T cells in localized non-small cell lung cancer. CDR3 length: 13 amino acids. In germline, CDR1 is MNHGY, CDR2 SAAAGT. V lost 5 bases, J lost 7 bases, and 2 bases stayed unmatched. The sequence was collected from a male donor aged 60 or over with stage I lung adenocarcinoma. V and J are TRBV6-8 and TRBJ1-6, with 7 bases matching TRBD1. The sequencing here drew on normal lung tissue next to the tumor, taken before any cancer treatment. Here the CDR3 reads CASSGTENSPLHF. CDR3 nucleotide sequence: TGTGCCAGCAGTGGGACAGAAAATTCACCCCTCCACTTT.